A single sample gave rise to the 32 T cell receptor beta chains below, sequenced in a study of blood T cell repertoires in COVID-19 (dated by TCRdb to about 2020). Library construction relied on the immunoSEQ multiplex PCR assay. Not all clones reach the TCRdb copy of this immuneACCESS table, which keeps in-frame sequences only. Checked studies attribute under half of the gap to unresolved V genes and leave the rest unexplained. The table for this sample lists about 170,000 clones; 70% to 85% of them were counted only once. The ten largest make up 20% to 25% of the sample. The sample taken for sequencing was peripheral blood. These receptors came from a woman older than 75 with acute or convalescent COVID-19.

This clone was seen more than once but under ten times. The chain recombines TRBV9 with TRBJ2-3, with 8 bases that match TRBD2. V lost 0 bases, J lost 1 base, and 7 bases stayed unmatched. CDR1 and CDR2 from the germline V gene are SGDLS and YYNGEE. The CDR3 covers 17 residues. CDR3 residues: CASSVAGGPLGTDTQYF. The DNA for the CDR3 is TGTGCCAGCAGCGTAGCGGGAGGGCCGTTGGGCACAGATACGCAGTATTTT.

With respect to this clone: This specimen includes other DNA sequences encoding the same CDR3. This chain uses TRBV27 with TRBJ2-7, with 8 bases that match TRBD2. Trimming removed 2 bases from V and 4 bases from J; junction bases left unmatched: 7. Germline-derived CDR1 and CDR2 are MNHEY and SMNVEV (reference sequence). The CDR3 covers 15 residues. The CDR3 DNA is TGTGCCAGCAGTTTAAGCTTAGCGGGAAGATACGAGCAGTACTTC. Translation: CASSLSLAGRYEQYF.

This clone was counted only a few times. This rearrangement joins TRBV6-6 to TRBJ1-5; D is unresolved. Trimming removed 0 bases at V and 7 bases at J, with 10 bases between. The CDR3 runs 14 residues. Germline V gene data show CDR1 as MNHNY and CDR2 as SVGAGI (reference sequence). CDR3 sequence reads: CASSYSPEKQPQHF. For the CDR3, the DNA is TGTGCCAGCAGTTACTCCCCTGAGAAACAGCCCCAGCATTTT.

This chain links TRBV27 with TRBJ2-7, with TRBD1 identical over 8 bases. Germline lookup yields CDR1 MNHEY and CDR2 SMNVEV (reference sequence). The CDR3 extends over 14 amino acids. The junction had 4 bases not matched to a gene; V was cut back by 5 bases and J by 1 base. The chain's CDR3 is CASSLQGESYEQYF. CDR3 coding DNA: TGTGCCAGCAGTCTACAGGGGGAATCCTACGAGCAGTACTTC.

The rearrangement uses TRBV7-9 and TRBJ1-1; D unclear. Germline CDR1 and CDR2: SEHNR and FQNEAQ (reference sequence). CDR3 length: 13 residues. V was trimmed by 5 bases and J by 5 bases, leaving 12 bases between them. CDR3: CASSPGGGTEAFF. Written as DNA, the CDR3 is TGTGCCAGCAGCCCGGGAGGCGGGACTGAAGCTTTCTTT.

The V gene is TRBV2, the J gene TRBJ2-1; 7 bases line up with TRBD2. Germline V gene data show CDR1 as SNHLY and CDR2 as FYNNEI. The CDR3 runs 16 residues. With 4 bases clipped from V and 3 bases from J, the junction kept 9 bases outside the gene matches. The CDR3 DNA follows: TGTGCCAGCAGTGGTTTGCTAGCGGCGGACTACAATGAGCAGTTCTTC. This codes for CASSGLLAADYNEQFF.

The chain employs TRBV19 and TRBJ2-5; 9 positions agree with TRBD1. There are 15 residues in the CDR3. Germline lookup yields CDR1 LNHDA and CDR2 SQIVND (reference sequence). After removal of 6 bases from V and 0 bases from J, the junction contained 5 bases not matched to a gene. The CDR3 region has the DNA TGTGCCAGTAGGACGACAGGGGGTCACCAAGAGACCCAGTACTTC. Protein sequence: CASRTTGGHQETQYF. Filled out from reference TRBV19 and TRBJ2-5, the complete variable domain reads DGGITQSPKYLFRKEGQNVTLSCEQNLNHDAMYWYRQDPGQGLRLIYYSQIVNDFQKGDIAEGYSVSREKKESFPLTVTSAQKNPTAFYLCASRTTGGHQETQYFGPGTRLLVL.

The chain recombines TRBV5-1 with TRBJ1-2, with D possibly being TRBD1 (6 bases). Germline CDR1 reads SGHRS; CDR2 reads YFSETQ. V was clipped by 4 bases and J by 2 bases, with 15 bases between them. This CDR3 is 15 amino acids long. The chain's CDR3 is CASSTAAGTNYGYTF. In DNA form, the CDR3 reads TGCGCCAGCAGCACAGCGGCCGGGACAAACTATGGCTACACCTTC. Using reference TRBV5-1 and TRBJ1-2 for the parts outside the CDR3, the full variable domain is KAGVTQTPRYLIKTRGQQVTLSCSPISGHRSVSWYQQTPGQGLQFLFEYFSETQRNKGNFPGRFSGRQFSNSRSEMNVSTLELGDSALYLCASSTAAGTNYGYTFGSGTRLTVV.

This chain's CDR3 is CASLGQGRTDTQYF. In DNA form, the CDR3 reads TGTGCCAGCCTAGGACAGGGACGCACAGATACGCAGTATTTT. V and J are TRBV19 and TRBJ2-3; the match to TRBD1 covers 8 bases. Per the germline V gene, CDR1 is LNHDA and CDR2 is SQIVND (reference sequence). Germline trimming cut 9 bases from V and 1 base from J; bases unmatched to any gene: 6. This CDR3 has 14 amino acids.

The rearrangement links TRBV10-1 to TRBJ1-1, with TRBD1 identical over 7 bases. J gave up 1 base and V 6 bases, and 5 bases lay outside the gene matches. CDR3 size: 14 residues. Germline lookup yields CDR1 WNHNN and CDR2 SYGVQD (reference sequence). The chain's CDR3 is CASRAGTANTEAFF. CDR3 coding DNA: TGCGCCAGCAGAGCCGGGACAGCGAACACTGAAGCTTTCTTT.

This clone was detected a few times. V gene TRBV19 combines with J gene TRBJ2-7; 7 bases agree with TRBD2. The CDR3 has 12 residues. CDR1 and CDR2 (germline): LNHDA, SQIVND (reference sequence). Unmatched junction bases numbered 6, after V lost 7 bases and J lost 6 bases. CDR3 in amino acids: CASISTGGEQYF. Written as DNA, the CDR3 is TGTGCCAGTATTTCTACGGGGGGCGAGCAGTACTTC.

The V gene is TRBV4-2, the J gene TRBJ2-2; D possibly corresponds to TRBD2 (5 bases). The length of the CDR3 is 14 residues. The V end was cut by 0 bases, the J end by 6 bases, with 8 bases between. Germline V CDR1 and CDR2: LGHNA, YNFKEQ. CDR3: CASSQDLRAGELFF. The DNA of the CDR3 is TGTGCCAGCAGCCAAGATCTGAGGGCCGGGGAGCTGTTTTTT.

This chain connects TRBV11-2 to TRBJ2-7, with 7 bases matching TRBD2. Germline CDR1 SGHAT, CDR2 FQNNGV. Germline trimming cut 0 bases from V and 4 bases from J; bases unmatched to any gene: 9. The CDR3 spans 16 residues. This chain's CDR3 is CASSLEPPSGVYEQYF. CDR3 nucleotide sequence: TGTGCCAGCAGCTTAGAACCACCTAGCGGAGTATACGAGCAGTACTTC.

This sequence joins TRBV2 and TRBJ1-3; D call uncertain. V dropped 4 bases and J dropped 0 bases, with 4 bases sitting between them. Germline assignment: CDR1 SNHLY and CDR2 FYNNEI. This CDR3 spans 13 amino acids. CDR3 region: CASSGHSGNTIYF. The DNA for the CDR3 is TGTGCCAGCAGTGGACACTCTGGAAACACCATATATTTT. Full variable domain (rest looked up from reference TRBV2 and TRBJ1-3): EPEVTQTPSHQVTQMGQEVILRCVPISNHLYFYWYRQILGQKVEFLVSFYNNEISEKSEIFDDQFSVERPDGSNFTLKIRSTKLEDSAMYFCASSGHSGNTIYFGEGSWLTVV.

The chain combines TRBV28 with TRBJ1-4, with 7 bases that match TRBD1. The CDR3 spans 16 residues. CDR1 is MDHEN, CDR2 SYDVKM, per germline. With 5 bases clipped from V and 5 bases from J, the junction kept 11 bases outside the gene matches. CDR3 sequence: CASSLEPGQINEKLFF. The CDR3 DNA reads TGTGCCAGCAGTCTCGAACCGGGACAGATAAATGAAAAACTGTTTTTT.

The chain carries TRBV12-5 and TRBJ2-1; 12 nucleotides line up with TRBD2. This CDR3 contains 16 residues. The V and J ends lost 5 bases and 6 bases, in that order; junction bases with no gene match: 8. CDR1 is LGHNT and CDR2 is FRNRAP in the germline V gene. The chain's CDR3 is CASGRRLAGVFNEQFF. The CDR3 DNA reads TGTGCTAGTGGTCGAAGACTAGCGGGAGTGTTCAATGAGCAGTTCTTC. Together with reference TRBV12-5 and TRBJ2-1, the CDR3 gives the full variable domain: DARVTQTPRHKVTEMGQEVTMRCQPILGHNTVFWYRQTMMQGLELLAYFRNRAPLDDSGMPKDRFSAEMPDATLATLKIQPSEPRDSAVYFCASGRRLAGVFNEQFFGPGTRLTVL.

The rearrangement links TRBV5-1 to TRBJ2-3; weak D call: TRBD2 (6 bases). CDR1 and CDR2 from the germline V gene are SGHRS and YFSETQ. This CDR3 comprises 16 residues. With 1 base removed from V and 2 bases from J, the gap between germline ends came to 14 bases. For the CDR3, the DNA is TGCGCCAGCAGCTTGATTAGCGGAGCCCCCACAGATACGCAGTATTTT. It is translated as CASSLISGAPTDTQYF.

As DNA, the CDR3 is TGTGCCTGGAGTGTTCAGTCAGAGACCCAGTACTTC. It is translated as CAWSVQSETQYF. V usage is TRBV30 and J usage is TRBJ2-5; no clear D. The CDR3 consists of 12 residues. Between the trimmed V and J ends, which lost 0 bases and 4 bases, there was a span of 6 bases. Germline V gene data show CDR1 as GTSNPN and CDR2 as SVGIG (reference sequence).

The chain combines TRBV20-1 with TRBJ2-1; D is unclear. The CDR3 extends over 14 amino acids. Looked up from germline, CDR1 is DFQATT and CDR2 is SNEGSKA (reference sequence). The V and J ends lost 3 bases and 0 bases respectively, with 9 bases between them. CDR3 protein: CSASHPSSYNEQFF. For the CDR3, the DNA is TGCAGTGCTAGTCACCCGAGCTCCTACAATGAGCAGTTCTTC.

The chain carries TRBV3-1 (or the pseudogene TRBV3-2) and TRBJ1-1; D is possibly TRBD1 (5 bases). CDR1 is LGHDT and CDR2 is YNNKEL in the germline V gene (reference sequence). The CDR3 is made up of 11 amino acids. Trimming stripped 1 base from V and 11 bases from J, with 8 bases between. CDR3 loop: CASSQVGGAFF. The DNA for the CDR3 is TGTGCCAGCAGCCAAGTCGGGGGGGCTTTCTTT.

The rearrangement joins TRBV29-1 to TRBJ1-1, with TRBD1 as a possible D gene (5 bases). V was trimmed by 3 bases and J by 4 bases, leaving 9 bases between them. The CDR3 length is 12 residues. Germline CDR1 is SQVTM and CDR2 is ANQGSEA. CDR3 bases: TGCAGCGTTGAGGGAGGGGCCACTGAAGCTTTCTTT. Amino acids: CSVEGGATEAFF.

The V gene is TRBV10-3, the J gene TRBJ2-7, with 8 bases that match TRBD1. The CDR3 has 15 amino acids. In germline, CDR1 is ENHRY, CDR2 SYGVKD. V lost 2 bases to trimming and J lost 4 bases; unmatched junction nucleotides: 7. In DNA form, the CDR3 reads TGTGCCATCAGTGAGGCTAAAGGACAGGGTTACGAGCAGTACTTC. Its translation is CAISEAKGQGYEQYF.

This clone occurred a few times. The rearrangement joins TRBV11-2 to TRBJ2-2; 12 bases match TRBD2. V was pared by 5 bases and J by 7 bases, with 8 bases of the junction left unmatched. Germline CDR1 reads SGHAT; CDR2 reads FQNNGV. The CDR3 runs 16 residues. The CDR3 region has the DNA TGTGCCAGCAGCCCGCGACTAGCGGGAGTGGGCGGGGAGCTGTTTTTT. The encoded protein is CASSPRLAGVGGELFF. The whole variable domain, filled in from reference TRBV11-2 and TRBJ2-2, reads EAGVAQSPRYKIIEKRQSVAFWCNPISGHATLYWYQQILGQGPKLLIQFQNNGVVDDSQLPKDRFSAERLKGVDSTLKIQPAKLEDSAVYLCASSPRLAGVGGELFFGEGSRLTVL.

The J gene is TRBJ2-2, the V gene TRBV5-1, with 9 bases matching TRBD2. The CDR3 has 16 residues. The V and J ends lost 4 bases and 5 bases, in that order; junction bases with no gene match: 9. The germline gives CDR1 SGHRS, CDR2 YFSETQ. The DNA of the CDR3 is TGCGCCAGCAGCCCCCGTCTAGCGGGAATTACCGGGGAGCTGTTTTTT. Protein: CASSPRLAGITGELFF.

The V and J genes are TRBV6-5 and TRBJ2-6; 8 nucleotides line up with TRBD1. This CDR3 spans 14 amino acids. CDR1 is MNHEY, CDR2 SVGAGI, per germline. After removal of 11 bases from V and 4 bases from J, the junction contained 7 bases not matched to a gene. CDR3 sequence reads: CACRQGSGANVLTF. In nucleotides, the CDR3 is TGTGCCTGTAGACAGGGGTCCGGGGCCAACGTCCTGACTTTC.

The rearrangement uses TRBV5-1 and TRBJ2-3, with 8 positions matching TRBD2. V lost 3 bases, J lost 1 base, and 1 base stayed unmatched. There are 14 residues in the CDR3. In germline, CDR1 is SGHRS, CDR2 YFSETQ. The chain's CDR3 is CASSSREGTDTQYF. DNA for the CDR3: TGCGCCAGCAGCTCGCGGGAGGGCACAGATACGCAGTATTTT.

V and J are TRBV29-1 and TRBJ2-1, with a possible D match to TRBD2 (6 bases). This CDR3 contains 13 residues. V gave up 3 bases and J gave up 8 bases, with 14 bases separating them. Germline lookup yields CDR1 SQVTM and CDR2 ANQGSEA. The CDR3 sequence is CSVDVTRKDEQFF. CDR3 coding DNA: TGCAGCGTTGATGTGACTAGGAAGGATGAGCAGTTCTTC.

The V call is TRBV18, the J call TRBJ1-2; D gene unclear. From germline, CDR1 is KGHSH and CDR2 LQKENI. CDR3 length: 14 amino acids. The V end was cut by 3 bases, the J end by 5 bases, with 13 bases between. The CDR3 region has the DNA TGTGCCAGCTCACCCCGGCAACAGCAGTATGGCTACACCTTC. Amino acids: CASSPRQQQYGYTF.

The chain carries TRBV27 and TRBJ2-5; 8 positions match TRBD1. CDR1 and CDR2 from the germline V gene are MNHEY and SMNVEV (reference sequence). CDR3 length: 15 residues. Trimming removed 4 bases from V and 2 bases from J; junction bases left unmatched: 6. CDR3 bases: TGTGCCAGCAGTTCTCCGGGGACAGGTCAAGAGACCCAGTACTTC. Translated: CASSSPGTGQETQYF.

This rearrangement joins TRBV5-1 to TRBJ1-1, with D possibly being TRBD1 (6 bases). Germline V gene sequence: CDR1 SGHRS, CDR2 YFSETQ. This CDR3 spans 13 amino acids. The V gene lost 2 bases and the J gene lost 4 bases, with 9 bases spanning the gap. CDR3 nucleotides: TGCGCCAGCAGCTTCGGACAGTCCACTGAAGCTTTCTTT. Translated: CASSFGQSTEAFF.

The V and J genes are TRBV27 and TRBJ1-1; D unclear. CDR3 length: 13 residues. V was clipped by 6 bases and J by 4 bases, with 12 bases between them. Germline V gene lookup returns CDR1 MNHEY and CDR2 SMNVEV (reference sequence). This CDR3 is CASRDLLVTEAFF. The CDR3 DNA sequence: TGTGCCAGCAGGGACTTGCTAGTCACTGAAGCTTTCTTT.

The CDR3, as DNA: TGTGCCAGCAGTGGGCACGCGACCCAGTACTTC. It codes for CASSGHATQYF. The chain uses TRBV6-2 or TRBV6-3 and TRBJ2-5; D uncertain. The V end was cut by 5 bases, the J end by 7 bases, with 8 bases between. The CDR3 spans 11 residues. Germline loops: CDR1 MNHEY, CDR2 SVGEGT.